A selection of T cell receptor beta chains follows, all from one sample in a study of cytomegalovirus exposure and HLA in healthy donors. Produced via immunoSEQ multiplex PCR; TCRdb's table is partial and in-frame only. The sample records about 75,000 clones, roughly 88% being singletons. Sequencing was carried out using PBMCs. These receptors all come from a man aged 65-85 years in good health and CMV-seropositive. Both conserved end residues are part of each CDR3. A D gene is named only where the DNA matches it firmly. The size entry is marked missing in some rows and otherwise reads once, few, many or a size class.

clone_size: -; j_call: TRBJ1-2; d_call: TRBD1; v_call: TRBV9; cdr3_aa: CASSVGDRGLGYTF; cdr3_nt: TGTGCCAGCAGCGTAGGGGACAGGGGGCTAGGCTACACCTTC
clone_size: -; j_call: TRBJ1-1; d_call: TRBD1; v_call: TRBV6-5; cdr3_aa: CASSSGQRNTEAFF; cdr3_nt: TGTGCCAGCAGTTCGGGACAGAGGAACACTGAAGCTTTCTTT
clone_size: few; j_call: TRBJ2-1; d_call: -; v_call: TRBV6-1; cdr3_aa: CASSEGRSRSYNEQFF; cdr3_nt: TGTGCCAGCAGTGAAGGTAGGAGTAGGTCCTACAATGAGCAGTTCTTC
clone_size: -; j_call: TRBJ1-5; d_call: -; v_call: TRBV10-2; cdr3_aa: CASSESGGRNQPQHF; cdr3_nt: TGCGCCAGCAGTGAGTCAGGGGGACGCAATCAGCCCCAGCATTTT
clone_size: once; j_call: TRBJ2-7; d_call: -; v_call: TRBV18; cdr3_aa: CASSPGQGRSYEQYF; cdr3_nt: TGTGCCAGCTCACCAGGGCAGGGCCGGTCCTACGAGCAGTACTTC
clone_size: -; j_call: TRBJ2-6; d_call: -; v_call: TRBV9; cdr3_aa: CASSVGRGTSFSGANVLTF; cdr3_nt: TGTGCCAGCAGCGTAGGACGGGGGACCTCTTTCTCTGGGGCCAACGTCCTGACTTTC
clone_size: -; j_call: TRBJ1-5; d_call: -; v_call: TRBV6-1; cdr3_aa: CASSEWGGSNQPQHF; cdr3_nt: TGTGCCAGCAGTGAGTGGGGAGGGAGTAATCAGCCCCAGCATTTT
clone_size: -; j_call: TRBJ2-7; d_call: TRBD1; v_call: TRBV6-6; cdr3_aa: CASSLGTGGYEQYF; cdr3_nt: TGTGCCAGCAGCCTAGGGACAGGGGGCTACGAGCAGTACTTC
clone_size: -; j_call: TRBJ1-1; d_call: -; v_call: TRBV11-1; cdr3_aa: CASSYRDTEAFF; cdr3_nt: TGTGCCAGCAGTTACAGGGACACTGAAGCTTTCTTT
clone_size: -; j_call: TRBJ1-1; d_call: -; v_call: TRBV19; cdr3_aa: CASSIGPGGTEAFF; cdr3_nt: TGTGCCAGTAGTATTGGGCCGGGGGGCACTGAAGCTTTCTTT
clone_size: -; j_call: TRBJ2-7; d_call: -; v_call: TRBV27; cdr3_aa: CASSTDRAYEQYF; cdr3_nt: TGTGCCAGCAGTACCGACAGAGCCTACGAGCAGTACTTC
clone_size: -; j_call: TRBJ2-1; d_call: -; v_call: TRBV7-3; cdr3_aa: CASSLRAGENNEQFF; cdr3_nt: TGTGCCAGCAGCTTACGGGCAGGGGAAAACAATGAGCAGTTCTTC
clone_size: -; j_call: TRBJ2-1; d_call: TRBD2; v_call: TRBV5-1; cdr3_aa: CASSLLGPSGSISYNEQFF; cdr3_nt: TGCGCCAGCAGCTTGTTAGGGCCTAGCGGGAGTATCTCCTACAATGAGCAGTTCTTC
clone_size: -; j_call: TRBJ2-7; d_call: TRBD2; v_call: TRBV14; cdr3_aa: CASSQRLAGDHEQYF; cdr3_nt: TGTGCCAGCAGCCAACGGCTAGCGGGAGACCACGAGCAGTACTTC
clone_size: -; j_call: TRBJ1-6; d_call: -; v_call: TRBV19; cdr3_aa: CASSIIERGNSPLHF; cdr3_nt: TGTGCCAGTAGTATCATAGAGAGGGGGAATTCACCCCTCCACTTT
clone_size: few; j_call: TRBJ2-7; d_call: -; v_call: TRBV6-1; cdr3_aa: CASRGRQVEEQYF; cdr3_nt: TGTGCCAGCAGGGGACGACAGGTGGAGGAGCAGTACTTC
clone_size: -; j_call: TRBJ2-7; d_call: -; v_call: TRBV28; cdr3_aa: CASSSLYEQYF; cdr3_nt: TGTGCCAGCAGTTCGTTATACGAGCAGTACTTC
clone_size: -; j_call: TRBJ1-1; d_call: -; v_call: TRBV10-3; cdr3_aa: CAISAVLIGGPEAFF; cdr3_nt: TGTGCCATCAGTGCCGTTCTCATTGGTGGCCCTGAAGCTTTCTTT
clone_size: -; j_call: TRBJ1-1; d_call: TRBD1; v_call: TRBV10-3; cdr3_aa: CATGTGVMNTEAFF; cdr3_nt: TGTGCCACCGGGACAGGGGTTATGAACACTGAAGCTTTCTTT
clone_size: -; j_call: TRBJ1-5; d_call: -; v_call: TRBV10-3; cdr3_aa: CAISESTRTDDQPQHF; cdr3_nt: TGTGCCATCAGTGAGTCAACGAGGACTGATGATCAGCCCCAGCATTTT
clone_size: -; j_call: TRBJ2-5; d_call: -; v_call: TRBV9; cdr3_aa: CASSVHRVGETQYF; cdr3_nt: TGTGCCAGCAGCGTGCACCGAGTCGGGGAGACCCAGTACTTC
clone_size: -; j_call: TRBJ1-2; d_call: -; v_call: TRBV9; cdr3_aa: CASTPGVSYYGYTF; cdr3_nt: TGTGCCAGCACCCCAGGGGTATCGTACTATGGCTACACCTTC
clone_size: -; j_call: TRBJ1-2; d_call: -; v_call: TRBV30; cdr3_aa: CAWSVQWEGNYGYTF; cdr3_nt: TGTGCCTGGAGTGTACAGTGGGAGGGTAACTATGGCTACACCTTC
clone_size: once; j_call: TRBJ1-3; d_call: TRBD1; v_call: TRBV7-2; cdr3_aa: CASSLSGTERNTIYF; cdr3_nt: TGTGCCAGCAGCTTATCAGGGACAGAACGAAACACCATATATTTT
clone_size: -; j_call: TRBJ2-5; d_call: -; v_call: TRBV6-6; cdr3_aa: CASSYVDSQETQYF; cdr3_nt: TGTGCCAGCAGTTACGTTGACAGCCAAGAGACCCAGTACTTC
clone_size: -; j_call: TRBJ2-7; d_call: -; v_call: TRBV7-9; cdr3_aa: CASSKTDLYEQYF; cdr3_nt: TGTGCCAGCAGCAAGACAGACCTCTACGAGCAGTACTTC
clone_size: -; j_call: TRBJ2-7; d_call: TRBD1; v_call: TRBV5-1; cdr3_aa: CASSLNRGSYEQYF; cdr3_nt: TGCGCCAGCAGCTTAAACAGGGGTTCCTACGAGCAGTACTTC
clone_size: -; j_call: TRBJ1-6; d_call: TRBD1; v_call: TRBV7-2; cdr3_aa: CASTTGGAGNSPLHF; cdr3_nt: TGTGCCAGCACCACAGGGGGCGCGGGCAATTCACCCCTCCACTTT
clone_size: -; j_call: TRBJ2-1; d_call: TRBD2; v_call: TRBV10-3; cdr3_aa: CAIRSGRAENEQFF; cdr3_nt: TGTGCCATCAGAAGCGGGAGGGCCGAGAATGAGCAGTTCTTC
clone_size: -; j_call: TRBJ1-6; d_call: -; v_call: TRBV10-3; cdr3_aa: CAISGQNNSPLHF; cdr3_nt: TGTGCCATCAGTGGGCAAAATAATTCACCCCTCCACTTT
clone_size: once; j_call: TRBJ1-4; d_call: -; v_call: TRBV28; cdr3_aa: CASGTVSEKLFF; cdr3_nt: TGTGCCAGCGGTACAGTCTCCGAAAAACTGTTTTTT
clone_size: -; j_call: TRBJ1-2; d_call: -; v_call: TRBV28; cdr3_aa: CASSLWQGNGYTF; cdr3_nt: TGTGCCAGCAGTTTGTGGCAGGGAAATGGCTACACCTTC
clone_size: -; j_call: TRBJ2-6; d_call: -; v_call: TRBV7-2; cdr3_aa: CASSSKGQSGANVLTF; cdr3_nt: TGTGCCAGCAGCTCCAAGGGGCAGTCTGGGGCCAACGTCCTGACTTTC
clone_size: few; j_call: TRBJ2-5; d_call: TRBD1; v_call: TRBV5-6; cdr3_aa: CASSFTGVQETQYF; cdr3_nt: TGTGCCAGCAGCTTCACAGGGGTACAGGAGACCCAGTACTTC
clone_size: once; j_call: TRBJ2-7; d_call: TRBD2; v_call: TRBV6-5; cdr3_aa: CASSYSSSGLYEQYF; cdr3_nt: TGTGCCAGCAGTTATTCGTCTAGCGGGCTCTACGAGCAGTACTTC
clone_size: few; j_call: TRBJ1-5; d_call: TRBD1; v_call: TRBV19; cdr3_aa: CASSPGTGLLEPQHF; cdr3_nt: TGTGCCAGTAGTCCCGGGACAGGGCTGTTAGAGCCCCAGCATTTT
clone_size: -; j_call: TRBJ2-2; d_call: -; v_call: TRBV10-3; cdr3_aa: CAIREGATGELFF; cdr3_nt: TGTGCCATAAGGGAAGGGGCTACCGGGGAGCTGTTTTTT
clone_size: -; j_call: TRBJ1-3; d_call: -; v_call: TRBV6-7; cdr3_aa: CASSATPQGKSRFENTIYF; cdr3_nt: TGTGCCAGCAGTGCCACCCCCCAGGGGAAAAGTCGCTTTGAAAACACCATATATTTT
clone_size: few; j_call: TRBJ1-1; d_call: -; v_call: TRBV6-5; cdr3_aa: CASSRRRGNTEAFF; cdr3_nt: TGTGCCAGCAGCCGTAGGCGGGGGAACACTGAAGCTTTCTTT
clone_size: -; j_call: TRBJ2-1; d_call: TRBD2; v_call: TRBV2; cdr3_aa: CASGGLGSLGEQFF; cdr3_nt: TGTGCCAGCGGCGGACTAGGCTCCCTCGGTGAGCAGTTCTTC
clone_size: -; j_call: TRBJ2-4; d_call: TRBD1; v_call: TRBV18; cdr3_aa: CASSPGQGLDIQYF; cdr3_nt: TGTGCCAGCTCACCGGGACAGGGGTTAGACATTCAGTACTTC
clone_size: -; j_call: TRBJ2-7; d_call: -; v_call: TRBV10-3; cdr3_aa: CAIRGQGRDEQYF; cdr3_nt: TGTGCCATCAGGGGCCAGGGGAGGGACGAGCAGTACTTC
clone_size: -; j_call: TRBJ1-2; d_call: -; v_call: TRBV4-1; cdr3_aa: CASSLTQNYGYTF; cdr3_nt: TGCGCCAGCAGCCTTACACAGAACTATGGCTACACCTTC
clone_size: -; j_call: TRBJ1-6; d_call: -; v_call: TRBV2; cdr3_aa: CASSRHRVINSPLHF; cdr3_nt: TGTGCCAGCAGTAGACACAGGGTTATTAATTCACCCCTCCACTTT
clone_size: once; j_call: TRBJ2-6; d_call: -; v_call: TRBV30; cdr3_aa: CAWSATTSQGASSSGANVLTF; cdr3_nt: TGTGCCTGGAGTGCGACCACATCACAGGGTGCATCCAGCTCTGGGGCCAACGTCCTGACTTTC
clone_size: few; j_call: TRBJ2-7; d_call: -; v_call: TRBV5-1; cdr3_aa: CASSLTGLPEYEQYF; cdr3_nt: TGCGCCAGCAGCTTGACTGGACTACCTGAGTACGAGCAGTACTTC
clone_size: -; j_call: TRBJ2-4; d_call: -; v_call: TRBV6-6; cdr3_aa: CASESSGAKNIQYF; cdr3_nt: TGTGCCAGCGAGTCTTCCGGAGCCAAAAACATTCAGTACTTC
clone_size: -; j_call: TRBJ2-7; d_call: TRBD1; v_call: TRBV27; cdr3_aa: CASSPRQGAYEQYF; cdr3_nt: TGTGCCAGCAGTCCCCGGCAGGGGGCCTACGAGCAGTACTTC
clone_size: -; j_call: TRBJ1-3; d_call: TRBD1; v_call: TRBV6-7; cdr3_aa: CASRRPGQGPKFSGNTIYF; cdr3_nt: TGTGCCAGCAGGAGGCCGGGACAGGGGCCAAAATTCTCTGGAAACACCATATATTTT
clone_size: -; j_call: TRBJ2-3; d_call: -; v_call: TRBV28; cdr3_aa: CASSSGQTISTDTQYF; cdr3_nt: TGTGCCAGCAGTTCAGGACAGACTATTAGCACAGATACGCAGTATTTT
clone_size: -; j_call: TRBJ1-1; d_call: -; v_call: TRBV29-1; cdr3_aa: CSVRPGTRNTEAFF; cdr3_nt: TGCAGCGTTAGACCGGGGACACGGAACACTGAAGCTTTCTTT
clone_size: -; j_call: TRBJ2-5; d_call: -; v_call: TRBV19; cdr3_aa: CASRQGPQETQYF; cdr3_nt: TGTGCCAGTAGACAGGGCCCACAAGAGACCCAGTACTTC
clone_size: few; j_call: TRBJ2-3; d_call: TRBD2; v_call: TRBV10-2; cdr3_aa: CASSDTRLAGVTDTQYF; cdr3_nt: TGCGCCAGCAGTGACACCCGACTAGCGGGGGTTACAGATACGCAGTATTTT